This T cell receptor (beta chain) is from a study of blood T cells in healthy people across ages (dated by TCRdb to between 2014 and 2017). Looking at the study overall: In model experiments, roughly one uniquely barcoded TCR beta cDNA molecule per two T cells was captured by template switching. Using deep sequencing normalized with unique cDNA molecular identifiers, the study measured how TCR beta repertoire diversity changes with age. The donors were divided into four age groups: young (average around 15 years), middle-aged (around 37), aged (about 60) and long-lived (nearly 85). To avoid experimental bias, donors of different ages were distributed randomly across sequencing lanes. Two additional independent replicas of 1 million unique cDNA reads from the same blood draw were analyzed for two donors (one aged 18 to 30 and one aged 80 or older).

Of note for this clonotype: Its antigen remains unidentified. No quality values exist for individual bases; no much larger clone is one base distant.

The library was built by means of 5' RACE. TCRdb lists the instrument as Illumina HiSeq 2500. A second PCR of about 7 to 12 cycles was performed with a sample-barcoded 5' primer and a J-beta primer mix. A template-switch 5' adaptor carrying 12 random nucleotides introduced a unique molecular identifier onto each TCR beta cDNA molecule. At least 2.5 million CDR3-containing paired-end reads were obtained from each sample. All of the RNA was converted into first-strand cDNA using the Mint cDNA synthesis kit, with a TRBC-specific oligonucleotide serving as the primer. Following uracil-DNA glycosylase treatment, all cDNA underwent a first 18-cycle PCR with the universal primers M1SS and BC2_uni_R. The original methods were these. For normalization, 1 million high-quality reads, each with a distinct molecular identifier, were randomly selected from each sample. Instead of being binned into consensus sequences, reads with shared molecular identifiers were discarded. MiTCR, set to a Q25 quality threshold and the strictest error-elimination algorithm, was used for CDR3 identification, clonotype clustering and error correction. Lower-bound total TCR beta diversity was estimated with a nonparametric unseen species model using Euler transformation. The raw public reads went through TCRdb reprocessing: fastp at Q25, MiXCR clone calling, in-frame beta chains kept. Under each unique CDR3 protein, matching rows form one entry showing the most common genes and DNA. The authors' filters were not applied to this entry. This sample is represented by hundreds of thousands of distinct CDR3 sequences; over 40% of them were singletons. Clones ranked in the top ten supply about 13% of the sample.

The donors were some 36 Caucasian individuals from Russia, aged roughly 6 to 100 years, who were systemically healthy. Each donor gave around 9.8 milliliters of peripheral blood, collected into EDTA-treated Vacutainer tubes. Ficoll-Paque density-gradient centrifugation was used to isolate PBMCs, with at least 6.5 million obtained per sample. Trizol reagent was used to extract total RNA from PBMCs, with at least 5 micrograms per sample. Naive CD45RAhigh/CD27high T cell percentages were measured by flow cytometry on a PBMC aliquot from every donor. Paper-wide results and their limitations: Total diversity estimates from one million sequenced T cells were considered lower bounds and underestimates. As age increased, observed TCR beta diversity per million T cells dropped in a roughly linear way, and a significant reduction was already evident by age roughly 40. Because donor CMV infection status was unknown, age-related changes in expanded clonotypes were potentially confounded. The long-lived group showed more naive CD4+ T cells, fewer expanded clones and increased TCR diversity than the aged group, suggesting age selection. Because profiling used bulk unsorted PBMCs, naive and antigen-experienced compartments could not be compared conclusively. There was a strong correlation between observed TCR beta diversity and the percentage of naive T cells measured by flow cytometry.

The CDR3 goes from the cysteine to the phenylalanine over 16 residues. Just the 48-base CDR3 DNA is kept, in frame starting at base 1. The junction shows trimming of 1 base on V and 0 bases on J, plus 13 bases between the germline ends. Per the germline V gene, MGHRA is the CDR1 and YSYEKL is the CDR2. Sample: blood. This clonotype was sampled from a woman of 80 years or more in good health. The rearrangement joined TRBV4-1 to TRBJ2-7; TRBD1 is perhaps the D gene, given 5 matching bases. Here the CDR3 is given as CASSQGWTYSSYEQYF. The DNA sequence is given as TGCGCCAGCAGCCAAGGTTGGACATACAGCTCCTACGAGCAGTACTTC.